This entry lists 30 T cell receptor beta chains sequenced from one sample in a study of blood T cell repertoires in COVID-19. Some clones are missing from TCRdb's copy, which holds only in-frame ones; the method was immunoSEQ multiplex PCR. The sample comprises about 98,000 clones, approximately 82% of which are singletons, and approximately 9.8% rests with the top ten. The specimen was peripheral blood. The receptors originated from a man aged 55 to 69 with active or convalescent COVID-19.

The chain employs TRBV18 and TRBJ2-3; D is uncertain. This CDR3 is 13 amino acids long. Germline-derived CDR1 and CDR2 are KGHSH and LQKENI. Trimming stripped 6 bases from V and 1 base from J, with 8 bases between. CDR3 residues: CASSPRGTDTQYF. The CDR3 DNA reads TGTGCCAGCTCCCCCCGGGGCACAGATACGCAGTATTTT.

The rearrangement links TRBV30 to TRBJ2-3; TRBD2 agrees at 7 bases. Germline V lookup: CDR1 GTSNPN, CDR2 SVGIG (reference sequence). The V segment lost 0 bases and the J segment 1 base; nucleotides outside the gene matches: 4. CDR3 length equals 15 residues. CDR3 DNA: TGTGCCTGGAGTGTGGGACGGGGGGGCACAGATACGCAGTATTTT. Protein: CAWSVGRGGTDTQYF.

The rearrangement links TRBV7-9 to TRBJ1-5, with 10 bases that match TRBD1. Germline V gene sequence: CDR1 SEHNR, CDR2 FQNEAQ (reference sequence). This CDR3 contains 14 residues. The junction had 4 bases not matched to a gene; V was cut back by 3 bases and J by 8 bases. CDR3: CASSFGQGGEPQHF. In DNA, the CDR3 is TGTGCCAGCAGCTTCGGACAGGGGGGGGAGCCCCAGCATTTT. Looking up the rest from reference TRBV7-9 and TRBJ1-5 gives the full variable domain: DTGVSQNPRHKITKRGQNVTFRCDPISEHNRLYWYRQTLGQGPEFLTYFQNEAQLEKSRLLSDRFSAERPKGSFSTLEIQRTEQGDSAMYLCASSFGQGGEPQHFGDGTRLSIL.

This clone was counted between two and nine times. Other DNA sequences in this specimen translate into the identical CDR3. V is TRBV2 and J is TRBJ1-6; D call uncertain. CDR3 length equals 13 residues. V lost 1 base and J 6 bases, leaving 4 bases between the germline ends. Germline CDR1 and CDR2: SNHLY and FYNNEI. CDR3 in DNA: TGTGCCAGCAGTGAAGTGGCTAATTCACCCCTCCACTTT. It codes for CASSEVANSPLHF.

This chain links TRBV7-9 with TRBJ2-1, with 10 positions matching TRBD2. The CDR3 is made up of 17 amino acids. CDR1 is SEHNR, CDR2 FQNEAQ, per germline (reference sequence). Trimming removed 2 bases from V and 6 bases from J; junction bases left unmatched: 10. The CDR3 protein is CASSLRSGRARLNEQFF. The CDR3 DNA follows: TGTGCCAGCAGCTTAAGAAGCGGGAGGGCCAGGCTCAATGAGCAGTTCTTC.

The chain combines TRBV5-1 with TRBJ2-1; D is perhaps TRBD1 (5 bases). The CDR3 sequence is 12 residues long. Trimming took off 5 bases at V and 8 bases at J, with 11 bases between the two ends. Looked up from germline, CDR1 is SGHRS and CDR2 is YFSETQ. CDR3 coding DNA: TGCGCCAGCAGTTTTCAGGGTTATGAGCAGTTCTTC. The encoded protein is CASSFQGYEQFF.

This sequence joins TRBV28 and TRBJ2-3, with 9 positions matching TRBD1. Germline values: CDR1 MDHEN, CDR2 SYDVKM. The junction had 4 bases not matched to a gene; V was cut back by 3 bases and J by 3 bases. This CDR3 has 15 residues. CDR3 in DNA: TGTGCCAGCAGTTTCGGGACAGGGATGACAGATACGCAGTATTTT. Encoded protein: CASSFGTGMTDTQYF. Together with reference TRBV28 and TRBJ2-3, the CDR3 gives the full variable domain: DVKVTQSSRYLVKRTGEKVFLECVQDMDHENMFWYRQDPGLGLRLIYFSYDVKMKEKGDIPEGYSVSREKKERFSLILESASTNQTSMYLCASSFGTGMTDTQYFGPGTRLTVL.

This sequence joins TRBV19 and TRBJ2-3; D is unclear. V was cut by 4 bases and J by 2 bases, with 10 bases left in between. From germline, CDR1 is LNHDA and CDR2 SQIVND (reference sequence). This CDR3 contains 14 residues. The CDR3 region is CASSNQLPTDTQYF. DNA of the CDR3: TGTGCCAGTAGTAATCAACTACCCACAGATACGCAGTATTTT.

This clone showed up just a few times. This chain uses TRBV11-2 with TRBJ2-3, with 10 bases that match TRBD1. V lost 5 bases and J lost 0; bases outside the gene matches: 8. CDR1 and CDR2 (germline): SGHAT, FQNNGV. This CDR3 region has 17 residues. CDR3 nucleotides: TGTGCCAGCAGCACCAACCCGGGACAGGGGAGCACAGATACGCAGTATTTT. It encodes CASSTNPGQGSTDTQYF.

The chain is built from TRBV27 and TRBJ2-1; a weak D match, TRBD1 (5 bases). Between the trimmed V and J ends, which lost 10 bases and 8 bases, there was a span of 24 bases. This CDR3 is built from 15 residues. The germline gives CDR1 MNHEY, CDR2 SMNVEV (reference sequence). CDR3 bases: TGTGCCACCAAATCTATGGGGCTCCGGTCCGATGAGCAGTTCTTC. Translated, it gives CATKSMGLRSDEQFF.

This chain connects TRBV29-1 to TRBJ2-3; D gene uncertain. Between the trimmed V and J ends, which lost 4 bases and 1 base, there was a span of 15 bases. Germline values: CDR1 SQVTM, CDR2 ANQGSEA. The CDR3 has 15 amino acids. Here the CDR3 reads CSVGSTSPGTDTQYF. DNA for the CDR3: TGCAGCGTTGGGAGTACTTCACCTGGCACAGATACGCAGTATTTT.

The rearrangement links TRBV20-1 to TRBJ2-2; 8 bases are shared with TRBD1. The V gene's germline CDR1 is DFQATT and CDR2 SNEGSKA (reference sequence). Unmatched junction bases numbered 2, after V lost 3 bases and J lost 2 bases. The CDR3 loop spans 14 amino acids. The CDR3 region is CSASGTGNTGELFF. The CDR3 bases are TGCAGTGCTAGTGGGACAGGCAACACCGGGGAGCTGTTTTTT.

This clone is a singleton in its sample. The chain employs TRBV2 and TRBJ2-1; 9 positions agree with TRBD2. J lost 15 bases, V lost 5 bases, and 8 bases had no gene match. The CDR3 length is 12 residues. CDR1 is SNHLY, CDR2 FYNNEI, per germline. For the CDR3, the DNA is TGTGCCAGCAGTCAAATAGCGGGAGATGGGTTCTTC. Amino acids: CASSQIAGDGFF.

This clone was observed a few times. This chain links TRBV19 with TRBJ1-3; TRBD1 might be the D (6 bases). V lost 6 bases to trimming and J lost 4 bases, with 13 bases between them. Germline loops: CDR1 LNHDA, CDR2 SQIVND (reference sequence). This CDR3 contains 14 residues. CDR3 sequence reads: CASSLRGTGNTIYF. The CDR3 DNA sequence: TGTGCCAGTAGCCTCAGGGGAACCGGAAACACCATATATTTT.

The chain combines TRBV6-1 with TRBJ2-7; D is unclear. Between the trimmed V and J ends, which lost 1 base and 7 bases, there was a span of 11 bases. The germline gives CDR1 MNHNS, CDR2 SASEGT. This CDR3 has 13 residues. CDR3 in DNA: TGTGCCAGCAGTGAAGGAACTCTCTGGGAGCAGTACTTC. The encoded protein is CASSEGTLWEQYF.

This sequence joins TRBV9 and TRBJ1-1; TRBD1 is a possible D gene (5 bases). Trimming pared 0 bases from V and 4 bases from J, leaving 10 bases between. Germline loops: CDR1 SGDLS, CDR2 YYNGEE. The CDR3 contains 14 residues. The CDR3 DNA is TGTGCCAGCAGCGTAGCGGGGGGGTCCACTGAAGCTTTCTTT. Its translation is CASSVAGGSTEAFF.

V usage is TRBV7-3 and J usage is TRBJ2-1; weak D call: TRBD2 (6 bases). The germline gives CDR1 SGHTA, CDR2 FQGTGA. The CDR3 spans 14 residues. Trimming took off 5 bases at V and 9 bases at J, with 17 bases between the two ends. The CDR3 here is CASSLTGTSIEQFF. CDR3 bases: TGTGCCAGCAGCCTGACCGGGACTTCCATTGAGCAGTTCTTC.

The chain joins TRBV11-3 to TRBJ2-1; TRBD2 matches at 9 bases. Trimming cost V 3 bases and J 5 bases; bases outside gene matches: 5. CDR1 is SGHNT, CDR2 YENEEA, per germline. The CDR3 covers 15 residues. In nucleotides, the CDR3 is TGTGCCAGCAGCTTTTCTAGCGGGGCTAACAATGAGCAGTTCTTC. It codes for CASSFSSGANNEQFF.

The V gene is TRBV10-1, the J gene TRBJ2-1; 8 bases line up with TRBD2. CDR1 WNHNN and CDR2 SYGVQD come from the germline V gene (reference sequence). The CDR3 is 15 residues long. The J segment lost 7 bases and the V segment lost 6 bases, leaving 11 bases of the junction unmatched. The CDR3 region has the DNA TGCGCCAGCAGCGAAAGGGGGACTAGGATGAATGAGCAGTTCTTC. Translation gives CASSERGTRMNEQFF.

J is TRBJ1-4 and V is TRBV19, with D possibly matching TRBD1 (6 bases). The ends were cut back, 5 bases at V and 6 bases at J, with 10 bases in the middle. This CDR3 is 13 amino acids long. Germline values: CDR1 LNHDA, CDR2 SQIVND (reference sequence). CDR3 in amino acids: CASSRNRDEKLFF. In DNA form, the CDR3 reads TGTGCCAGTAGTCGAAACAGGGATGAAAAACTGTTTTTT. The full variable domain, in which reference TRBV19 and TRBJ1-4 provide the parts outside the CDR3, is DGGITQSPKYLFRKEGQNVTLSCEQNLNHDAMYWYRQDPGQGLRLIYYSQIVNDFQKGDIAEGYSVSREKKESFPLTVTSAQKNPTAFYLCASSRNRDEKLFFGSGTQLSVL.

The chain uses TRBV5-1 and TRBJ2-1, with D perhaps TRBD2 (7 bases). Germline loops: CDR1 SGHRS, CDR2 YFSETQ. This CDR3 has 15 residues. The V end lost 4 bases, the J end lost 6 bases, and 17 bases lay between the germline ends. CDR3: CASSEAGALINEQFF. The CDR3, as DNA: TGCGCCAGCAGCGAGGCGGGGGCATTGATCAATGAGCAGTTCTTC.

The gene calls are TRBV19 and TRBJ2-1; 8 bases align to TRBD2. The junction had 7 bases not matched to a gene; V was cut back by 5 bases and J by 4 bases. This CDR3 region has 15 residues. Per the germline V gene, CDR1 is LNHDA and CDR2 is SQIVND (reference sequence). The CDR3 bases are TGTGCCAGTAGTCCTCCGGGACTAGGGTACAATGAGCAGTTCTTC. It is translated as CASSPPGLGYNEQFF.

The V and J genes are TRBV5-1 and TRBJ2-3; 7 positions agree with TRBD1. V lost 5 bases to trimming and J lost 2 bases; unmatched junction nucleotides: 2. The germline V gene has CDR1 SGHRS and CDR2 YFSETQ. The length of the CDR3 is 13 residues. The chain's CDR3 is CASSTGVTDTQYF. CDR3 DNA: TGCGCCAGCAGTACAGGGGTCACAGATACGCAGTATTTT.

V gene TRBV9 combines with J gene TRBJ1-2; 8 bases fit TRBD1. The CDR3 has 15 residues. Germline CDR1 reads SGDLS; CDR2 reads YYNGEE. Germline trimming cut 1 base from V and 8 bases from J; bases unmatched to any gene: 10. The CDR3 protein is CASSVRVTGAEGYTF. The DNA for the CDR3 is TGTGCCAGCAGCGTAAGGGTGACAGGGGCGGAAGGCTACACCTTC.

This clone showed up just a few times. The chain employs TRBV6-6 and TRBJ2-7, with 11 positions matching TRBD2. The V and J ends lost 5 bases and 2 bases, in that order; junction bases with no gene match: 11. Germline CDR1 reads MNHNY; CDR2 reads SVGAGI (reference sequence). There are 17 residues in the CDR3. The CDR3 DNA reads TGTGCCAGCAGTCCTCGGCCTGGGACTAGCGGAGCCTACGAGCAGTACTTC. Amino acid sequence: CASSPRPGTSGAYEQYF.

The V and J genes are TRBV18 and TRBJ2-6; D is perhaps TRBD1 (5 bases). CDR3 length equals 19 residues. CDR1 and CDR2 (germline): KGHSH, LQKENI. Trimming took 3 bases from V and 0 from J, leaving 18 bases between them. DNA of the CDR3: TGTGCCAGCTCACCCCGGGCGGCAGGGCCCTCCTCTGGGGCCAACGTCCTGACTTTC. Translating it yields CASSPRAAGPSSGANVLTF.

The rearrangement links TRBV10-1 to TRBJ2-1; D might be TRBD2 (6 bases). V lost 0 bases and J lost 4, with 13 bases in between. Germline V gene lookup returns CDR1 WNHNN and CDR2 SYGVQD (reference sequence). This CDR3 is built from 16 residues. In DNA form, the CDR3 reads TGCGCCAGCAGTGAGTCGATCGGGGGAGGTTACAATGAGCAGTTCTTC. This codes for CASSESIGGGYNEQFF.

The table lists this clone with a count of one. The J gene is TRBJ2-1, the V gene TRBV7-9, with 7 bases fitting TRBD2. The CDR3 totals 14 residues. V gave up 5 bases and J gave up 7 bases; unmatched junction bases: 8. The V gene's germline CDR1 is SEHNR and CDR2 FQNEAQ (reference sequence). The CDR3 is CASSAQLAWNEQFF. The DNA of the CDR3 is TGTGCCAGCAGCGCTCAACTAGCGTGGAATGAGCAGTTCTTC.

This clone was seen once. The chain uses TRBV10-3 and TRBJ1-1; D gene ambiguous. Germline values: CDR1 ENHRY, CDR2 SYGVKD. The CDR3 is 15 residues long. V lost 1 base to trimming and J lost 1 base, with 10 bases between them. The DNA for the CDR3 is TGTGCCATCAGTGAGTTTCCAGTTGGGAACACTGAAGCTTTCTTT. This translates into CAISEFPVGNTEAFF.

The chain is built from TRBV5-8 and TRBJ2-1, with D perhaps TRBD2 (6 bases). The germline V gene encodes CDR1 SGHTS and CDR2 YDEGEE. Between the trimmed V and J ends, which lost 3 bases and 3 bases, there was a span of 10 bases. The CDR3 runs to 14 residues. CDR3 DNA: TGTGCCAGCAGCTGGGGGGTAAGCTACAATGAGCAGTTCTTC. Translation: CASSWGVSYNEQFF.